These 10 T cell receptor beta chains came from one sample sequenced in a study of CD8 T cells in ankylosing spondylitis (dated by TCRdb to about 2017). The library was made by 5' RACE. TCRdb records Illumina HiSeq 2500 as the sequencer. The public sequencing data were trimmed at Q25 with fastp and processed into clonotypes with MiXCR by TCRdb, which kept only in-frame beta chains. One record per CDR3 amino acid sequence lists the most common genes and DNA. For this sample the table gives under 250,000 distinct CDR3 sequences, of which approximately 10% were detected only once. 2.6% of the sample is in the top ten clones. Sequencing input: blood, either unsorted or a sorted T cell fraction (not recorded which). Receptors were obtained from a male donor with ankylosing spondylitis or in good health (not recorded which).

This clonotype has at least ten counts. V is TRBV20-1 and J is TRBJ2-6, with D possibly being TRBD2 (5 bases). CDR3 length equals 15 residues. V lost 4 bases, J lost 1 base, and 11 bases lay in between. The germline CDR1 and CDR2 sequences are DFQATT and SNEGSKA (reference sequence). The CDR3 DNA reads TGCAGTGCTATTCCCCCGGGATCTGGGGCCAACGTCCTGACTTTC. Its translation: CSAIPPGSGANVLTF.

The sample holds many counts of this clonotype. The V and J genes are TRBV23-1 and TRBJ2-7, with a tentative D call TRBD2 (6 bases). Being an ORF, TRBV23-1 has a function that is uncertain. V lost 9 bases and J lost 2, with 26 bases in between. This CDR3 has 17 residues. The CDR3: CARNRDFASLEPYEQYF. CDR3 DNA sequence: TGCGCCAGAAACCGGGACTTTGCTAGTTTGGAACCCTACGAGCAGTACTTC.

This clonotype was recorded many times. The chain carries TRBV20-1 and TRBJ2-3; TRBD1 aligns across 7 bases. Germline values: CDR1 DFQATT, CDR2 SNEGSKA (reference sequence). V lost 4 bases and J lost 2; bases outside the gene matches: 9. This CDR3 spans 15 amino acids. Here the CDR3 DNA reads TGCAGTGCTATTTCGGACAGGAGTAACACAGATACGCAGTATTTT. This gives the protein CSAISDRSNTDTQYF.

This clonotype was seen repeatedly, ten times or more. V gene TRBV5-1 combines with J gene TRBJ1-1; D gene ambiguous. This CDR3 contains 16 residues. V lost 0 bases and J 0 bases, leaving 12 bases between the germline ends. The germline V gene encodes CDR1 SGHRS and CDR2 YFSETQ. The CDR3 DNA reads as TGCGCCAGCAGCTTGGGGGCCGTGGATTTGAACACTGAAGCTTTCTTT. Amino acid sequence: CASSLGAVDLNTEAFF.

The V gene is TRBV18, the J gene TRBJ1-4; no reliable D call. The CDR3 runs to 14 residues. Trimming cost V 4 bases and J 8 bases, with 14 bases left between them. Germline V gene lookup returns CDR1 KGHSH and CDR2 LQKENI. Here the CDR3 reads CASSLVQDGEKLFF. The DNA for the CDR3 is TGTGCCAGCTCACTCGTCCAGGACGGCGAAAAACTGTTTTTT. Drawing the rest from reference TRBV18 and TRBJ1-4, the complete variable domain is NAGVMQNPRHLVRRRGQEARLRCSPMKGHSHVYWYRQLPEEGLKFMVYLQKENIIDESGMPKERFSAEFPKEGPSILRIQQVVRGDSAAYFCASSLVQDGEKLFFGSGTQLSVL.

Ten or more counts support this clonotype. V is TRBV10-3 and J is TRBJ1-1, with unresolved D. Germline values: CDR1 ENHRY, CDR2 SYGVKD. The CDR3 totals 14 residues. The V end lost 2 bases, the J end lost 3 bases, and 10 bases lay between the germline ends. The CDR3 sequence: CAISERQTDTEAFF. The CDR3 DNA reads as TGTGCCATCAGTGAGCGGCAGACGGACACTGAAGCTTTCTTT.

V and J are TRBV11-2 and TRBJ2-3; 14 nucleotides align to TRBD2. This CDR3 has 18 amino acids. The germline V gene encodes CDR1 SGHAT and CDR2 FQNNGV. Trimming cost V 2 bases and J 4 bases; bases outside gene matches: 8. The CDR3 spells CASSLRSGLAGVPDTQYF. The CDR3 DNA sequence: TGTGCCAGCAGCTTACGTTCGGGACTAGCGGGAGTTCCAGATACGCAGTATTTT.

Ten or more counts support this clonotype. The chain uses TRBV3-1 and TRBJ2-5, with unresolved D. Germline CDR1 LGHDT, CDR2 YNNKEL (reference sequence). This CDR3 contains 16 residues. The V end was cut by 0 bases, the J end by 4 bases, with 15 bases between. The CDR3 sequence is CASSQELSEFGETQYF. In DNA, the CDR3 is TGTGCCAGCAGCCAAGAGCTGTCGGAGTTTGGAGAGACCCAGTACTTC.

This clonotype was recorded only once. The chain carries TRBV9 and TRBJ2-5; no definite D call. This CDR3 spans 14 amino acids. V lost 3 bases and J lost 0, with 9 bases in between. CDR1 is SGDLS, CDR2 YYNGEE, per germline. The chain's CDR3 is CASSAPGHQETQYF. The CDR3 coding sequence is TGTGCCAGCAGCGCGCCGGGCCACCAAGAGACCCAGTACTTC.

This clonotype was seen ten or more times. The CDR3 protein is CASAGTAYEKLFF. The DNA of the CDR3 is TGTGCCTCGGCCGGGACAGCTTACGAAAAACTGTTTTTT. The chain employs TRBV10-3 and TRBJ1-4; the match to TRBD1 covers 7 bases. This CDR3 contains 13 residues. Per germline, CDR1 ENHRY and CDR2 SYGVKD. Trimming took 11 bases from V and 8 from J; bases not matched to a gene: 11.